This T cell receptor beta chain stems from a study of T cell repertoires in cytomegalovirus infection. The overall study: It was the public TCR beta signatures that indicated both CMV infection and matching HLA type.

TCRdb ran MiXCR on the reads and lists one entry per CDR3 protein. The table includes about 300,000 distinct CDR3 sequences, roughly a tenth detected once. General study results and limits: HLA-C-restricted CMV-specific TCR beta clonotypes prevailed in the ex vivo response. Identification of carriers of CMV plus the relevant HLA was performed using cumulative public TCR beta family frequency.

This clonotype has a count of ten or more. Its antigen is not known. The sequence derives from a human donor in good health (CMV status not recorded). Some clones in this sample may be carry-over from other donors' samples. The sequenced sample consisted of PBMCs.

This chain's CDR3 is CASSLDLGTGSNQPQHF. DNA for the CDR3: TGTGCCAGCAGCCTTGATTTGGGTACCGGGAGCAATCAGCCCCAGCATTTT. The rearrangement joins TRBV5-5 to TRBJ1-5; D not resolved. The V end was cut by 4 bases, the J end by 1 base, with 18 bases between. The germline gives CDR1 SGHKS, CDR2 YYEKEE (reference sequence). The CDR3 consists of 17 residues.